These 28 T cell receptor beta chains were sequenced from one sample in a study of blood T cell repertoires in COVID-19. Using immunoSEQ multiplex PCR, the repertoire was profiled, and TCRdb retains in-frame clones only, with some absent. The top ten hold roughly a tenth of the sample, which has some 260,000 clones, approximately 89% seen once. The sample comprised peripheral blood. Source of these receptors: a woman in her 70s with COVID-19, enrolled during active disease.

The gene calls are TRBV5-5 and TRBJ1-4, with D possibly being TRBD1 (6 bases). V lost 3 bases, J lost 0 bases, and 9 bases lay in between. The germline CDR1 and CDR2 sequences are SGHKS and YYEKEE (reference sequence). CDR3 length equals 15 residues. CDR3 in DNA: TGTGCCAGCAGCTCCAGGGGTCCAACTAATGAAAAACTGTTTTTT. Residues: CASSSRGPTNEKLFF.

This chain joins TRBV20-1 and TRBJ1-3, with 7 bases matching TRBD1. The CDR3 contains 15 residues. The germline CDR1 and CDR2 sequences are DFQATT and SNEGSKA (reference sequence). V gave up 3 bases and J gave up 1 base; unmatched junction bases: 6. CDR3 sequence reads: CSASQTGSSGNTIYF. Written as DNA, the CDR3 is TGCAGTGCTAGTCAGACAGGGAGTTCTGGAAACACCATATATTTT.

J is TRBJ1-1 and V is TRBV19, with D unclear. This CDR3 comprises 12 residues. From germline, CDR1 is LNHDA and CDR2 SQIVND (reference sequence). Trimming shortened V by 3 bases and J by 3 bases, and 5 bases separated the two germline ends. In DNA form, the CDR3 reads TGTGCCAGTAGTATGGGCGACACTGAAGCTTTCTTT. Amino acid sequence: CASSMGDTEAFF.

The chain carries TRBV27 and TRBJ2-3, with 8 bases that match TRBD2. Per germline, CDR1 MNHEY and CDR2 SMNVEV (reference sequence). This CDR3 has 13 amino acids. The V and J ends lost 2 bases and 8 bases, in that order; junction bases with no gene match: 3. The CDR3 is CASSLGTSTTQYF. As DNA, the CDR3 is TGTGCCAGCAGTTTAGGGACTAGTACTACGCAGTATTTT.

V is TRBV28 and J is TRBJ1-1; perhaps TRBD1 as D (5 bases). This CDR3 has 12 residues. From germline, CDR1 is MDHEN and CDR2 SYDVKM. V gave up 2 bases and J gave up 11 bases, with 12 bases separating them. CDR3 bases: TGTGCCAGCAGTTTAGACAGATCCAGGGCTTTCTTT. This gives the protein CASSLDRSRAFF. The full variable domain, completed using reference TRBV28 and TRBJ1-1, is DVKVTQSSRYLVKRTGEKVFLECVQDMDHENMFWYRQDPGLGLRLIYFSYDVKMKEKGDIPEGYSVSREKKERFSLILESASTNQTSMYLCASSLDRSRAFFGQGTRLTVV.

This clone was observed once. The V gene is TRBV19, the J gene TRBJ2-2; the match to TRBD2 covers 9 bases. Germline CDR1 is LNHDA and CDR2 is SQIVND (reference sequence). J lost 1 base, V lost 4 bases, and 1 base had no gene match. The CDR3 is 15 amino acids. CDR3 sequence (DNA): TGTGCCAGTAGTAAGACTAGCGGGAACACCGGGGAGCTGTTTTTT. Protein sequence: CASSKTSGNTGELFF.

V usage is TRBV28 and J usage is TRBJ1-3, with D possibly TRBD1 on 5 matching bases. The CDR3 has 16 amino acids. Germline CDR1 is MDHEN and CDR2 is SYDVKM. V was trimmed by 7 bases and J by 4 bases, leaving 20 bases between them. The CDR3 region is CASTPGTPGVGNTIYF. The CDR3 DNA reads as TGTGCCAGCACCCCCGGGACTCCGGGAGTCGGAAACACCATATATTTT. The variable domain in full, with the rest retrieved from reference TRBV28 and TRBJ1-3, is DVKVTQSSRYLVKRTGEKVFLECVQDMDHENMFWYRQDPGLGLRLIYFSYDVKMKEKGDIPEGYSVSREKKERFSLILESASTNQTSMYLCASTPGTPGVGNTIYFGEGSWLTVV.

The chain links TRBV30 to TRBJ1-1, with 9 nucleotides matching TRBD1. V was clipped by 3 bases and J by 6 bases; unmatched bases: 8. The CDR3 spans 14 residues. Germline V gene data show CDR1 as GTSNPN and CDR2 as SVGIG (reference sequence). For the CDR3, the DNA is TGTGCCTGGAGCGTTACACAGGGGGCCCCTGAAGCTTTCTTT. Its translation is CAWSVTQGAPEAFF.

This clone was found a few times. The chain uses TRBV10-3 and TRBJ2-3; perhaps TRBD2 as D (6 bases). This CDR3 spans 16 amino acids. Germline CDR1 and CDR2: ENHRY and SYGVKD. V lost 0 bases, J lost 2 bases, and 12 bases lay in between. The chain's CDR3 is CAISESKRAHTDTQYF. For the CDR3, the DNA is TGTGCCATCAGTGAGTCGAAGCGGGCCCACACAGATACGCAGTATTTT.

The CDR3 nucleotides read TGTGCCAGCAGCTTGGGACTTCACTGGGCGGGTAACACCGGGGAGCTGTTTTTT. This sequence encodes CASSLGLHWAGNTGELFF. This chain connects TRBV11-3 to TRBJ2-2, with a weak D call TRBD2 (6 bases). V lost 3 bases and J lost 2, with 19 bases in between. The CDR3 spans 18 residues. Germline CDR1 SGHNT, CDR2 YENEEA.

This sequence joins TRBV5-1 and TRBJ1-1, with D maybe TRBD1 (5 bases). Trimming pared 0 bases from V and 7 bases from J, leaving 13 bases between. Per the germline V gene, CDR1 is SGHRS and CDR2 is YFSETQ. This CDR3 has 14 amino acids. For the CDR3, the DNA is TGCGCCAGCAGCTTGGGGGAGGGGATCATTGAAGCTTTCTTT. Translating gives CASSLGEGIIEAFF.

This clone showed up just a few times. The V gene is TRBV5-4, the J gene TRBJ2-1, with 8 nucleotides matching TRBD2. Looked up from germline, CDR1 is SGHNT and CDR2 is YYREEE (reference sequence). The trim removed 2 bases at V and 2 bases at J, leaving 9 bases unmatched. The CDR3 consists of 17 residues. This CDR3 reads CASSFGARGRTYNEQFF. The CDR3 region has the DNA TGTGCCAGCAGCTTCGGGGCCCGCGGGAGGACCTACAATGAGCAGTTCTTC.

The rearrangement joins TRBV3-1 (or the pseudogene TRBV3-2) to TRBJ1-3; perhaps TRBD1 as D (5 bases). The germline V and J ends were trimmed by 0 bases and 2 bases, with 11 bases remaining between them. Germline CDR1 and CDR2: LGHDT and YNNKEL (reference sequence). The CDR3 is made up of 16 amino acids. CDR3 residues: CASSQDLGGTGNTIYF. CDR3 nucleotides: TGTGCCAGCAGCCAAGATTTGGGGGGAACTGGAAACACCATATATTTT.

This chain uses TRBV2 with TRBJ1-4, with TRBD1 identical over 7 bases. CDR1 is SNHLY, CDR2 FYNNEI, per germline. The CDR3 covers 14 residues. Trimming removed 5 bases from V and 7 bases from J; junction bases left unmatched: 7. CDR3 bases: TGTGCCAGCAGTCAACAGGGGTTGGGTGAAAAACTGTTTTTT. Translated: CASSQQGLGEKLFF.

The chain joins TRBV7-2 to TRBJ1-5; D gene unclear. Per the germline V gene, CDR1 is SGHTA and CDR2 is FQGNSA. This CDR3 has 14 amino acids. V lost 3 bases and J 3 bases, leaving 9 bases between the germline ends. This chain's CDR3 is CASSLATHNQPQHF. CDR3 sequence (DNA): TGTGCCAGCAGCTTGGCAACGCACAATCAGCCCCAGCATTTT.

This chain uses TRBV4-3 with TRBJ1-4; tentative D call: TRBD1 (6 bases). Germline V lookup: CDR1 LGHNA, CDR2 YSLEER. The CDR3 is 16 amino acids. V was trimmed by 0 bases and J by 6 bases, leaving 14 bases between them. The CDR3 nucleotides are TGCGCCAGCAGCCAAGAGTGTAGTGGGGGCTATGAAAAACTGTTTTTT. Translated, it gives CASSQECSGGYEKLFF.

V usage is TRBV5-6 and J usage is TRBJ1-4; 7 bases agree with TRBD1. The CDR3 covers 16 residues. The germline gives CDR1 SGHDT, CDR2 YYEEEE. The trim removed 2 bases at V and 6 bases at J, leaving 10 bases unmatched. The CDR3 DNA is TGTGCCAGCAGCTTAGGAGGGGGCGAGTTCTATGAAAAACTGTTTTTT. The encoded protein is CASSLGGGEFYEKLFF.

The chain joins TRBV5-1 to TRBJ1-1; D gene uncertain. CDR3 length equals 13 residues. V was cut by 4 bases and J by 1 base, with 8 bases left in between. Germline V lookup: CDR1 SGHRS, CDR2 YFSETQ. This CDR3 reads CASSPSSNTEAFF. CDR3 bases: TGCGCCAGCAGCCCTTCCTCGAACACTGAAGCTTTCTTT.

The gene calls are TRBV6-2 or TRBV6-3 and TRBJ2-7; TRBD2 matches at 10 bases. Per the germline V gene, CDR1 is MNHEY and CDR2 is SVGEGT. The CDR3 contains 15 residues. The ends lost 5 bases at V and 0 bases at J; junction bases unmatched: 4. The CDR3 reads CASSPRTSGSYEQYF. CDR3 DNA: TGTGCCAGCAGTCCCAGGACTAGCGGCTCCTACGAGCAGTACTTC.

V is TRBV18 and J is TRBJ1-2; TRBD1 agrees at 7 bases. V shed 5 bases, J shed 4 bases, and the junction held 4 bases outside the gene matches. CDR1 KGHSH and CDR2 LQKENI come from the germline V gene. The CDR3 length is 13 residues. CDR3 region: CASSNTGVYGYTF. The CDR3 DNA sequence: TGTGCCAGCTCAAACACAGGGGTCTATGGCTACACCTTC.

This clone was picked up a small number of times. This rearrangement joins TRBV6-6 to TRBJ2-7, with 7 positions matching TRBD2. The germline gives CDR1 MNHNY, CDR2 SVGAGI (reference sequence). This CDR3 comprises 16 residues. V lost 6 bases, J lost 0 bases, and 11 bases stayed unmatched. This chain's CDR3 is CASRDQAGRISYEQYF. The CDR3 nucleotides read TGTGCCAGCAGGGATCAAGCGGGACGGATCTCCTACGAGCAGTACTTC.

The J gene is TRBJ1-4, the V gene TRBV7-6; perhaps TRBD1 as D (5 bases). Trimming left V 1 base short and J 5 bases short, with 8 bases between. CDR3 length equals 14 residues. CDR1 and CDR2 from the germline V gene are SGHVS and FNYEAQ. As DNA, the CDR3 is TGTGCCAGCAGCTTAGGACAGAGCAATGAAAAACTGTTTTTT. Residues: CASSLGQSNEKLFF.

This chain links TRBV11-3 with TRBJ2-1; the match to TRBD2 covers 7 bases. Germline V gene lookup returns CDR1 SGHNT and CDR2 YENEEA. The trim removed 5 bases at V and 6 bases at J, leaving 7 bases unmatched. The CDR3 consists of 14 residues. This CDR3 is CASSGGREGNEQFF. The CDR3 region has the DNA TGTGCCAGCAGCGGGGGGAGGGAAGGCAATGAGCAGTTCTTC. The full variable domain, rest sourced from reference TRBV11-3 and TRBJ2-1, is EAGVVQSPRYKIIEKKQPVAFWCNPISGHNTLYWYLQNLGQGPELLIRYENEEAVDDSQLPKDRFSAERLKGVDSTLKIQPAELGDSAVYLCASSGGREGNEQFFGPGTRLTVL.

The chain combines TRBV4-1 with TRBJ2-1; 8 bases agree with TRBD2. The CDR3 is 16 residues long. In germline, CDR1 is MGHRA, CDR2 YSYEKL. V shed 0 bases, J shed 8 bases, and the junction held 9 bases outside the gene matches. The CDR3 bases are TGCGCCAGCAGCCAAGACCGAAGGACTAGCAAGCATGAGCAGTTCTTC. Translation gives CASSQDRRTSKHEQFF.

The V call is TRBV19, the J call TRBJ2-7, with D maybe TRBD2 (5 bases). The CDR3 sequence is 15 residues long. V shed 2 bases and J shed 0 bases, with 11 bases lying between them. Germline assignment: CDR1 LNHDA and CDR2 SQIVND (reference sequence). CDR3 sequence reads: CASSITRGSSYEQYF. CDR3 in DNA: TGTGCCAGTAGTATAACCCGGGGAAGCTCCTACGAGCAGTACTTC.

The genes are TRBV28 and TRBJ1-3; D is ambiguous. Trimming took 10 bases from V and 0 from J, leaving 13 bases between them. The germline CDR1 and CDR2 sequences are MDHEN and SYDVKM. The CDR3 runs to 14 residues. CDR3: CATRTLVSGNTIYF. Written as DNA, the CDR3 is TGTGCCACCCGCACACTAGTCTCTGGAAACACCATATATTTT.

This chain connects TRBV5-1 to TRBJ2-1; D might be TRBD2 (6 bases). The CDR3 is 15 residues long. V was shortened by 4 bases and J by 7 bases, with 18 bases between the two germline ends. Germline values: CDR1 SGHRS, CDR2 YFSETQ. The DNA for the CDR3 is TGCGCCAGCAGCCAAACCGGGACTTTAGAAAATGAGCAGTTCTTC. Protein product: CASSQTGTLENEQFF.

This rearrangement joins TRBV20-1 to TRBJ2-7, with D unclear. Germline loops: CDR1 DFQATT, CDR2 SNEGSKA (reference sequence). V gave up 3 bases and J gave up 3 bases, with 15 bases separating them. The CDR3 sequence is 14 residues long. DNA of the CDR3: TGCAGTGCTAGTCACCCGACACAAATCTACGAGCAGTACTTC. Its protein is CSASHPTQIYEQYF.